The clone carrying this T cell receptor beta chain was seen only a few times. Its antigen is unidentified. Healthy Caucasian donors formed the entire cohort. TCRdb reprocessed the 5' RACE reads with MiXCR, giving one entry per CDR3 protein. The sample contains more than 1.5 million distinct CDR3 sequences, roughly 35% of which appear only once. The sample originates from a study of identical twins. Whole-study results and caveats: Conclusions were based on cross-sectional statistical analysis, without following the same donors. Models underestimated TCR alpha sharing (out-of-frame) in monozygotic twins. Surplus twin overlap in beta out-of-frame sequences was less pronounced.

The ends were cut back, 1 base at V and 8 bases at J, with 21 bases in the middle. Germline CDR1 reads SGHTS; CDR2 reads YDEGEE. The CDR3 is made up of 16 amino acids. The TCR sequence derives from a newborn girl in good health. The rearrangement joins TRBV5-8 to TRBJ1-1, with D possibly being TRBD1 (5 bases). The sample comprised cord blood. The CDR3 is CASSLHGPGPTWEAFF. The CDR3 nucleotides read TGTGCCAGCAGCTTGCACGGCCCGGGACCAACATGGGAAGCTTTCTTT. Looking up the rest from reference TRBV5-8 and TRBJ1-1 gives the full variable domain: EAGVTQSPTHLIKTRGQQATLRCSPISGHTSVYWYQQALGLGLQFLLWYDEGEERNRGNFPPRFSGRQFPNYSSELNVNALELEDSALYLCASSLHGPGPTWEAFFGQGTRLTVV.